A single sample is the source of the 18 T cell receptor beta chains below, sequenced in a study of OX40 agonist ivuxolimab in advanced cancers. Sequencing was performed with immunoSEQ multiplex PCR; in TCRdb, only in-frame clones are kept and a portion is missing. The profile covers fewer than 85,000 clones, with almost 85% appearing a single time and 4% to 6% taken by the ten largest. This specimen was CD4+ or CD8+ T cells sorted from blood, taken in a trial of the OX40 agonist ivuxolimab. These receptors came from an adult with an advanced solid tumor such as melanoma, head and neck, liver or kidney cancer.

The chain links TRBV15 to TRBJ2-1; 8 bases line up with TRBD1. Looked up from germline, CDR1 is LNHNV and CDR2 is YYDKDF (reference sequence). The CDR3 spans 16 residues. V was clipped by 1 base and J by 6 bases; unmatched bases: 8. Here the CDR3 reads CATSRGTGTVSNEQFF. The CDR3 DNA reads TGTGCCACCAGCAGAGGGACAGGGACCGTTTCCAATGAGCAGTTCTTC.

The chain's CDR3 is CASRTGTGFEKLFF. The CDR3 bases are TGTGCCAGCCGAACCGGGACAGGGTTTGAAAAACTGTTTTTT. This chain links TRBV4-2 with TRBJ1-4; TRBD1 aligns across 9 bases. The CDR3 spans 14 residues. V lost 8 bases and J lost 7; bases outside the gene matches: 8. CDR1 and CDR2 from the germline V gene are LGHNA and YNFKEQ.

The chain recombines TRBV19 with TRBJ2-6; 7 bases agree with TRBD2. The germline V gene encodes CDR1 LNHDA and CDR2 SQIVND (reference sequence). V was clipped by 1 base and J by 0 bases; unmatched bases: 3. The CDR3 length is 17 residues. CDR3 DNA sequence: TGTGCCAGTAGTATAGTTGGGGGGGGCTCTGGGGCCAACGTCCTGACTTTC. Translating gives CASSIVGGGSGANVLTF.

CDR3: CASSSGLAGGSYNEQFF. The CDR3 DNA is TGTGCCAGCAGCTCGGGACTAGCGGGGGGCTCCTACAATGAGCAGTTCTTC. The chain combines TRBV7-2 with TRBJ2-1; 15 bases line up with TRBD2. CDR3 length: 17 residues. Germline CDR1 reads SGHTA; CDR2 reads FQGNSA. V was pared by 4 bases and J by 0 bases, with 1 base of the junction left unmatched.

The gene calls are TRBV6-6 and TRBJ1-5; the match to TRBD1 covers 8 bases. The length of the CDR3 is 13 residues. With V trimmed by 5 bases and J by 6 bases, 3 bases remained unmatched. CDR1 MNHNY and CDR2 SVGAGI come from the germline V gene (reference sequence). The CDR3 bases are TGTGCCAGCAGTCAGGGGGCACCTCAGCCCCAGCATTTT. Its protein is CASSQGAPQPQHF.

The V and J genes are TRBV7-6 and TRBJ2-7, with D perhaps being TRBD1 or TRBD2 (5 bases each). This CDR3 region has 13 residues. The V end lost 5 bases, the J end lost 0 bases, and 8 bases lay between the germline ends. CDR1 is SGHVS and CDR2 is FNYEAQ in the germline V gene. CDR3 sequence reads: CASSRDLSYEQYF. The CDR3 region has the DNA TGTGCCAGCAGCCGGGACCTCTCCTACGAGCAGTACTTC.

CDR3 nucleotides: TGTGCCAGCAGTTTAGGGTCCACCCTCCTTGCGGGGTATGGCTACACCTTC. It yields the protein CASSLGSTLLAGYGYTF. The chain employs TRBV28 and TRBJ1-2; D remains ambiguous. The CDR3 is made up of 17 amino acids. Trimming left V 2 bases short and J 5 bases short, with 21 bases between. CDR1 and CDR2 (germline): MDHEN, SYDVKM.

This chain connects TRBV5-1 to TRBJ1-3; 10 positions agree with TRBD1. The CDR3 is made up of 17 amino acids. J was trimmed by 4 bases and V by 4 bases; bases with no gene match: 11. The germline V gene encodes CDR1 SGHRS and CDR2 YFSETQ. CDR3 in amino acids: CASSGGTGATAGNTIYF. The DNA for the CDR3 is TGCGCCAGCAGCGGGGGGACAGGGGCTACGGCGGGAAACACCATATATTTT.

V and J are TRBV4-2 and TRBJ2-7; D may be TRBD1 or TRBD2 (5 bases each). The length of the CDR3 is 15 residues. Looked up from germline, CDR1 is LGHNA and CDR2 is YNFKEQ. V was pared by 4 bases and J by 5 bases, with 18 bases between. The CDR3, as DNA: TGTGCCAGCAGCCCGAATCCTCTGGGGGTAGACGAGCAGTACTTC. Encoded protein: CASSPNPLGVDEQYF.

The chain carries TRBV7-8 and TRBJ2-1; weak D call: TRBD2 (6 bases). CDR3 length equals 14 residues. V lost 3 bases and J lost 5, with 11 bases in between. CDR1 and CDR2 (germline): SGHVS, FQNEAQ. The DNA for the CDR3 is TGTGCCAGCAGCTTCCGGGACTCTAACAATGAGCAGTTCTTC. It encodes CASSFRDSNNEQFF. Full variable domain (outside the CDR3, taken from reference TRBV7-8 and TRBJ2-1): GAGVSQSPRYKVAKRGQDVALRCDPISGHVSLFWYQQALGQGPEFLTYFQNEAQLDKSGLPSDRFFAERPEGSVSTLKIQRTQQEDSAVYLCASSFRDSNNEQFFGPGTRLTVL.

The chain carries TRBV11-3 and TRBJ2-3; a possible D gene is TRBD1 (6 bases). Germline V gives CDR1 SGHNT, CDR2 YENEEA. V shed 1 base and J shed 4 bases, with 9 bases lying between them. The CDR3 runs to 14 residues. Written as DNA, the CDR3 is TGTGCCAGCAGCTTAGCCCAGGGGTCAGATACGCAGTATTTT. Encoded protein: CASSLAQGSDTQYF.

Comment on this clone: The junction does not match germline at one end; this may be a read error. The rearrangement joins TRBV29-1 to TRBJ2-3; D might be TRBD1 or TRBD2, each matching 5 bases. CDR3 length equals 14 residues. Germline CDR1 is SQVTM and CDR2 is ANQGSEA. Here the CDR3 DNA reads TGCAGCTTTGACTTGGGGGTTTCCCCAGATACGCAGTATTTT. Residues: CSFDLGVSPDTQYF.

This sequence joins TRBV6-5 and TRBJ1-5, with TRBD1 matching over 10 bases. Germline loops: CDR1 MNHEY, CDR2 SVGAGI. V dropped 6 bases and J dropped 5; count of bases not matched to a gene: 1. CDR3 length equals 13 residues. The CDR3 nucleotides are TGTGCCAGCAGAGGGACAGGGGATCAGCCCCAGCATTTT. Translated: CASRGTGDQPQHF.

This chain joins TRBV28 and TRBJ1-3, with TRBD1 identical over 7 bases. The CDR3 loop spans 16 amino acids. With 6 bases clipped from V and 0 bases from J, the junction kept 8 bases outside the gene matches. The germline CDR1 and CDR2 sequences are MDHEN and SYDVKM. CDR3 loop: CASSRSTGTSGNTIYF. The CDR3 DNA is TGTGCCAGCAGCCGATCGACAGGGACCTCTGGAAACACCATATATTTT.

The chain combines TRBV6-5 with TRBJ2-5, with D unclear. The CDR3 length is 12 residues. The V and J ends lost 4 bases and 0 bases respectively, with 3 bases between them. CDR1 and CDR2 (germline): MNHEY, SVGAGI. This CDR3 is CASSFNQETQYF. CDR3 coding DNA: TGTGCCAGCAGTTTTAACCAAGAGACCCAGTACTTC.

The gene calls are TRBV5-1 and TRBJ1-1; a possible D gene is TRBD1 (5 bases). Between the trimmed V and J ends, which lost 0 bases and 4 bases, there was a span of 10 bases. The CDR3 sequence is 14 residues long. Germline lookup yields CDR1 SGHRS and CDR2 YFSETQ. The CDR3 sequence is CASSLDGGVTEAFF. The CDR3 DNA follows: TGCGCCAGCAGCTTGGACGGGGGAGTCACTGAAGCTTTCTTT.

This clone has more than one count but fewer than ten. The CDR3 spells CASSHGQGFHSPLHF. Here the CDR3 DNA reads TGTGCCAGCAGCCACGGACAGGGATTTCATTCACCCCTCCACTTT. J is TRBJ1-6 and V is TRBV7-9, with 8 bases lining up with TRBD1. Trimming at V came to 5 bases and at J to 8 bases, leaving 8 bases not matched to a gene. The CDR3 has 15 residues. In germline, CDR1 is SEHNR, CDR2 FQNEAQ (reference sequence).

This chain connects TRBV7-9 to TRBJ2-5; D may correspond to TRBD1 or TRBD2 (5 bases each). V shed 1 base and J shed 1 base, with 10 bases lying between them. In germline, CDR1 is SEHNR, CDR2 FQNEAQ (reference sequence). This CDR3 region has 15 residues. CDR3 sequence reads: CASSLVGRLQETQYF. The CDR3 DNA reads TGTGCCAGCAGCTTAGTGGGACGCCTCCAAGAGACCCAGTACTTC.